This T cell receptor (beta chain) was identified in a study of beta chain features in type 1 diabetes. Study details: When patients were set against healthy donors, age, gender and cell yields were similar. Study-wide results and limits: Sequencing of cDNA might inflate the share of cells that strongly express TCR. Lower insertion and higher deletion counts appeared at VDJ junctions in type 1 diabetes patients.

Looked up from germline, CDR1 is SGDLS and CDR2 is YYNGEE. The CDR3 covers 17 residues. The V gene end was trimmed by 3 bases and the J gene end by 7 bases; junction bases not matched to a gene: 8. Reverse transcription of all isolated RNA meant that expressed TCRB transcripts were sequenced. Clones were sequenced by immunoSEQ multiplex PCR, and TCRdb holds only the in-frame ones, with some missing. The sample lists about 42,000 clones, roughly 50% occurring once. This clone was detected only a few times. The antigen remains unidentified. The clonotype was recovered from a woman between 25 and 40 years old in good health. The chain joins TRBV9 to TRBJ2-2, with 14 bases fitting TRBD2. What was sequenced was stem cell memory CD4+ T cells from blood. CDR3 region: CASSGGLAGVKVGELFF. CDR3 nucleotide sequence: TGTGCCAGCAGCGGGGGACTAGCGGGAGTAAAGGTCGGGGAGCTGTTTTTT.